This T cell receptor (beta chain) was sequenced during a study of T cells in Graves' hyperthyroidism and ophthalmopathy. For Graves' hyperthyroidism to be stable, ophthalmopathy could not progress within 18 months. It was RNA transcripts that yielded the amplified TCR beta CDR3 regions. HTBI primers were the set used in a first-round RT-PCR of the TCR CDR3. TCRdb fed the multiplex PCR reads into MiXCR, producing one record per CDR3 protein. The data hold around 350,000 distinct CDR3 sequences, with 20% to 25% observed a single time. Overall study findings and caveats: Most clonotypes that expanded in the thyroid above 0.001 also showed up in blood.

The CDR3 is made up of 13 amino acids. Germline CDR1 and CDR2: SQVTM and ANQGSEA. A remark on this clonotype: The antigen is undetermined. The junction departs from the called germline gene at one end, perhaps through a read error.

The chain recombines TRBV29-1 with TRBJ1-2; 9 nucleotides agree with TRBD1. Source material: blood. The receptor comes from a man aged 50 to 59 with Graves' hyperthyroidism. The CDR3 loop reads CSVETGQGYGHTF. CDR3 DNA: TGCAGCGTTGAAACGGGACAGGGCTATGGCCACACCTTC.